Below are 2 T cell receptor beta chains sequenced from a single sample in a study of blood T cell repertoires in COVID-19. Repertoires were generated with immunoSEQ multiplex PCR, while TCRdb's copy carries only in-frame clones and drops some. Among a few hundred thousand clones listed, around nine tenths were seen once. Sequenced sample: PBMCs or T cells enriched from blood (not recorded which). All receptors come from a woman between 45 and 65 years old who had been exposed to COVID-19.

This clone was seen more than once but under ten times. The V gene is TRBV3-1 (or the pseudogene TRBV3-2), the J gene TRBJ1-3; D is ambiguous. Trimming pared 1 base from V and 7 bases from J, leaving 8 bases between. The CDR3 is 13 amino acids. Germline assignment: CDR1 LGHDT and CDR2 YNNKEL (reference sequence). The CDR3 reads CASSQGTRNTIYF. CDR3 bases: TGTGCCAGCAGCCAAGGTACTAGGAACACCATATATTTT.

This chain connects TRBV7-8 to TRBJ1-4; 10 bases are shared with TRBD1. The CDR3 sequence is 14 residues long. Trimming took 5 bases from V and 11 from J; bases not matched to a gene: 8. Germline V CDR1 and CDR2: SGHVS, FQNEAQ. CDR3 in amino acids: CASSLDRGSLKLFF. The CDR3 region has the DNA TGTGCCAGCAGCCTGGACAGGGGGAGCCTTAAACTGTTTTTT.